This entry lists 5 T cell receptor beta chains sequenced from one sample in a study of cytomegalovirus exposure and HLA in healthy donors (dated by TCRdb to the late 2010s). Libraries came from the immunoSEQ multiplex PCR assay. For the multiplex PCR, a mixture combining 60 forward primers for TCR Vbeta segments and 13 reverse primers for TCR Jbeta segments was used. Not all clones reach the TCRdb copy of this immuneACCESS table, which keeps in-frame sequences only. Checked studies attribute under half of the gap to unresolved V genes and leave the rest unexplained. The sample includes 95,000 to 150,000 clones, with roughly 75% observed a single time. The top ten clonotypes cover 9.5% to 13% of the sample. Sequencing was performed on PBMCs. The source is a man younger than 45 in good health and CMV-seropositive.

CDR3 region: CASSQEGTGRRGYTF. The CDR3, as DNA: TGCGCCAGCAGCCAAGAGGGAACAGGTCGCCGGGGCTACACCTTC. The chain has TRBV4-3 and TRBJ1-2; TRBD1 might be the D (5 bases). V shed 0 bases and J shed 8 bases, with 16 bases lying between them. This CDR3 has 15 amino acids. Germline-derived CDR1 and CDR2 are LGHNA and YSLEER.

The CDR3 DNA reads as TGTGCCAGCAGTCGTAGGGAGGGCCAAGAGACCCAGTACTTC. Residues: CASSRREGQETQYF. The J gene is TRBJ2-5, the V gene TRBV4-2, with 7 nucleotides matching TRBD2. The germline gives CDR1 LGHNA, CDR2 YNFKEQ. Trimming took 6 bases from V and 1 from J; bases not matched to a gene: 5. There are 14 residues in the CDR3.

The rearrangement uses TRBV7-3 and TRBJ2-3; 10 positions agree with TRBD1. The ends lost 5 bases at V and 1 base at J; junction bases unmatched: 3. Germline loops: CDR1 SGHTA, CDR2 FQGTGA. The CDR3 length is 15 residues. The CDR3 is CASSRTGGRTDTQYF. The DNA of the CDR3 is TGTGCCAGCAGCCGGACAGGGGGACGCACAGATACGCAGTATTTT.

V and J are TRBV27 and TRBJ2-2; weak D call: TRBD2 (6 bases). The CDR3 contains 14 residues. Germline CDR1 is MNHEY and CDR2 is SMNVEV (reference sequence). Trimming left V 6 bases short and J 5 bases short, with 13 bases between. DNA for the CDR3: TGTGCCAGCAGCGATTTCCGGGGGACCGGGGAGCTGTTTTTT. Amino acid sequence: CASSDFRGTGELFF.

The rearrangement uses TRBV10-3 and TRBJ2-2; TRBD2 is a possible D gene (5 bases). CDR1 and CDR2 from the germline V gene are ENHRY and SYGVKD. This CDR3 region has 16 residues. V was cut by 0 bases and J by 6 bases, with 14 bases left in between. The CDR3 DNA sequence: TGTGCCATCAGTGAGTCGCCTATAAGGGAGCCCGGGGAGCTGTTTTTT. This codes for CAISESPIREPGELFF.